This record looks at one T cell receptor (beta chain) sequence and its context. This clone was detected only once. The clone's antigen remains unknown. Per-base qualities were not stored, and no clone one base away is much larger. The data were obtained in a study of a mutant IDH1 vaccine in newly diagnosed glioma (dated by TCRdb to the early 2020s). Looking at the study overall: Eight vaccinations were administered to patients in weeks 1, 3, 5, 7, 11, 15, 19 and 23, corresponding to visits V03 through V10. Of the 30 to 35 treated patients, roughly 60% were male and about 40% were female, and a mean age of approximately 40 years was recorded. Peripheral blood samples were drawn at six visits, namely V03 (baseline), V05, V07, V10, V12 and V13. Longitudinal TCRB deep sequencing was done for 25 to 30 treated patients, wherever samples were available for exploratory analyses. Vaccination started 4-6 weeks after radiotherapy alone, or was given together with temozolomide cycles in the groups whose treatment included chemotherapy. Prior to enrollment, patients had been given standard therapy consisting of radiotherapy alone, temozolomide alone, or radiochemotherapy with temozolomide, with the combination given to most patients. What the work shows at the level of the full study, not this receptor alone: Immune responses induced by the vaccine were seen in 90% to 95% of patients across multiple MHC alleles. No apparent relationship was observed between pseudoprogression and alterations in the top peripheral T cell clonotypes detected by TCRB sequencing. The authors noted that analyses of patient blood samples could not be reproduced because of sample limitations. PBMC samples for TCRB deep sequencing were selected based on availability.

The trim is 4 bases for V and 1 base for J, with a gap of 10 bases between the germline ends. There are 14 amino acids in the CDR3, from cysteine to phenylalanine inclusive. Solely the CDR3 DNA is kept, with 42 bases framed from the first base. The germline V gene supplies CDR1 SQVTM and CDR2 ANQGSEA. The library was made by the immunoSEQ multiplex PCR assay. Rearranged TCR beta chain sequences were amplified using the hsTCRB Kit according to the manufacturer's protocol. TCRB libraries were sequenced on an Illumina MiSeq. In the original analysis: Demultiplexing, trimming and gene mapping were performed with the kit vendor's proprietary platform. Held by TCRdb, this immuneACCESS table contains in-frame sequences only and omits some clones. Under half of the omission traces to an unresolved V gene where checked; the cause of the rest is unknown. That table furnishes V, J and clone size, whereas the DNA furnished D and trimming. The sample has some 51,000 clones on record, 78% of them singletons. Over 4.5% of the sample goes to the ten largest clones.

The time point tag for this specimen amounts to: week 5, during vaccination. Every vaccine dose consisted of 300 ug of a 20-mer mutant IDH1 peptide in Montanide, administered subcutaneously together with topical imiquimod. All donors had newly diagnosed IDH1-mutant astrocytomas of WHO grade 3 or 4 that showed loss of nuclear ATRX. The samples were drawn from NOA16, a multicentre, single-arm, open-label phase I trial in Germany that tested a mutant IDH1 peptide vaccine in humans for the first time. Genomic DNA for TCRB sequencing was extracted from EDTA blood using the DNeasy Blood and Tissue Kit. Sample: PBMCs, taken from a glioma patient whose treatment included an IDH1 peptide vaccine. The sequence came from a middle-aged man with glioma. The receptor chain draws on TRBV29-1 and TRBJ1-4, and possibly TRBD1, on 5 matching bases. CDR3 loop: CSVAGHGTNEKLFF. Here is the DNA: TGCAGCGTTGCAGGGCACGGAACTAATGAAAAACTGTTTTTT. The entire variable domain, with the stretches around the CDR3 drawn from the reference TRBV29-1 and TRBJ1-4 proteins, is SAVISQKPSRDICQRGTSLTIQCQVDSQVTMMFWYRQQPGQSLTLIATANQGSEATYESGFVIDKFPISRPNLTFSTLTVSNMSPEDSSIYLCSVAGHGTNEKLFFGSGTQLSVL.